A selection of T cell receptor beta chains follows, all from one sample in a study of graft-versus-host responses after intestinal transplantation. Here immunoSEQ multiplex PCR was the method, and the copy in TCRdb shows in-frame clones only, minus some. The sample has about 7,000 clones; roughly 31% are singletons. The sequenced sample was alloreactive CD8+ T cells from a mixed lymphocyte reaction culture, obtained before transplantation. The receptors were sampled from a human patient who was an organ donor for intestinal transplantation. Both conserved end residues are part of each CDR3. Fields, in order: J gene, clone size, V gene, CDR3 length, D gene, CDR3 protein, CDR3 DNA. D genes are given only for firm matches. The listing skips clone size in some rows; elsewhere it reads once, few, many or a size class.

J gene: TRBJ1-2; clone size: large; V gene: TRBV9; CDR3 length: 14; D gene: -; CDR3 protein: CASSGTTGRRGYTF; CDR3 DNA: TGTGCCAGCAGCGGAACAACAGGGAGGAGAGGCTACACCTTC
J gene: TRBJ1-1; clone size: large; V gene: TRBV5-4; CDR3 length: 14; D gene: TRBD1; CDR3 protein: CASSSQGARGEAFF; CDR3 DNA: TGTGCCAGCAGCTCCCAGGGGGCGCGAGGTGAAGCTTTCTTT
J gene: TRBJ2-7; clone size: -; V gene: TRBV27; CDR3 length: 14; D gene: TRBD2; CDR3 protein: CASSLGGGYYEQYF; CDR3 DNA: TGTGCCAGCAGTTTAGGGGGGGGGTACTACGAGCAGTACTTC
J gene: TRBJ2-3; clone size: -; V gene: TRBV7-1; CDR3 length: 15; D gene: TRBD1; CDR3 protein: CASSQQGARTDTQYF; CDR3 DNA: TGTGCCAGCAGCCAGCAGGGGGCAAGGACAGATACGCAGTATTTT
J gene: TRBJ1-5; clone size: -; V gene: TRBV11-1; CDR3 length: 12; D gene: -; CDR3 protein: CASSLMNQPQHF; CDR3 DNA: TGTGCCAGCAGCTTAATGAATCAGCCCCAGCATTTT
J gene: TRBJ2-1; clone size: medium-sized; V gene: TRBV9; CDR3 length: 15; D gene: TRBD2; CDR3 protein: CASSTWGGSYNEQFF; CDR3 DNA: TGTGCCAGCAGCACCTGGGGGGGAAGCTACAATGAGCAGTTCTTC
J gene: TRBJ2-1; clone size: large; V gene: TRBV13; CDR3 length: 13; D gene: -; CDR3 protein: CASSRWGQNEQFF; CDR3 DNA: TGTGCCAGCAGCCGATGGGGACAAAATGAGCAGTTCTTC
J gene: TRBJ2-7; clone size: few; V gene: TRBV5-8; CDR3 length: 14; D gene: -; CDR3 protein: CASSLGPLSYEQYF; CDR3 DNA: TGTGCCAGCAGCTTAGGCCCACTTTCCTACGAGCAGTACTTC
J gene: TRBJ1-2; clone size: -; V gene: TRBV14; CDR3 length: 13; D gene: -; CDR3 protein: CASSQVGSYGYTF; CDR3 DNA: TGTGCCAGCAGCCAAGTAGGGAGCTATGGCTACACCTTC
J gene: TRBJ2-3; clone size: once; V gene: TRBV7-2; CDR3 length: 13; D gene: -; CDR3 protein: CASSWGAADTQYF; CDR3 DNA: TGTGCCAGCAGCTGGGGGGCGGCAGATACGCAGTATTTT
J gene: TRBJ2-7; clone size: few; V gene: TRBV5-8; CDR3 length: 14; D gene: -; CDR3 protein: CASSLGLWAHEQYF; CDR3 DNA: TGTGCCAGCAGCTTGGGGCTTTGGGCCCACGAGCAGTACTTC
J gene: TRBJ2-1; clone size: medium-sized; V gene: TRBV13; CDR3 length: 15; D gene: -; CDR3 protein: CASSPGVSSYNEQFF; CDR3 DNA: TGTGCCAGCAGCCCAGGCGTAAGCTCCTACAATGAGCAGTTCTTC